Listed here are 25 T cell receptor beta chains from one sample, sequenced in a study of T cells in Graves' hyperthyroidism and ophthalmopathy. Amplification yielded TCR beta CDR3 regions, with RNA transcripts as the source. TCR CDR3 regions were first amplified by RT-PCR with HTBI primers. TCRdb fed the multiplex PCR reads into MiXCR, producing one record per CDR3 protein. The repertoire holds about 570,000 distinct CDR3 sequences, with 46% as singletons. The sequenced material came from peripheral blood or thyroid tissue (not recorded which). The receptor set was obtained from an adult woman with Graves' disease, either hyperthyroidism or ophthalmopathy (not recorded which).

In this sample, this clonotype turned up many times. V gene TRBV15 combines with J gene TRBJ1-5; 8 nucleotides line up with TRBD1. Germline-derived CDR1 and CDR2 are LNHNV and YYDKDF (reference sequence). The CDR3 extends over 15 amino acids. V gave up 5 bases and J gave up 6 bases; unmatched junction bases: 9. This chain's CDR3 is CATSPTGEATQPQHF. In DNA form, the CDR3 reads TGTGCCACCAGCCCGACAGGGGAGGCTACTCAGCCCCAGCATTTT.

This clonotype was observed at least ten times. CDR3 protein: CASSQGLAGEQYF. As DNA, the CDR3 is TGCGCCAGCAGCCAGGGACTAGCGGGTGAGCAGTACTTC. The V call is TRBV4-1, the J call TRBJ2-7, with 12 positions matching TRBD2. V lost 3 bases to trimming and J lost 7 bases; unmatched junction nucleotides: 1. This CDR3 spans 13 amino acids. The germline V gene encodes CDR1 MGHRA and CDR2 YSYEKL.

This clonotype was seen only once. Sequence at one end of the junction differs from germline and may be a read error. V gene TRBV7-2 combines with J gene TRBJ2-2; D call uncertain. CDR3 size: 9 residues. Germline V gene lookup returns CDR1 SGHTA and CDR2 FQGNSA. CDR3 coding DNA: TGTGCCAGCAGCTTAGCGCTCGGGTTT. Translation: CASSLALGF.

This clonotype was recorded at least ten times. This chain connects TRBV20-1 to TRBJ2-7; D gene unclear. Germline CDR1 is DFQATT and CDR2 is SNEGSKA (reference sequence). V shed 6 bases and J shed 4 bases, with 13 bases lying between them. The CDR3 contains 12 residues. Here the CDR3 DNA reads TGCAGTGCCCCGACTGGAATTTACGAGCAGTACTTC. Amino acid sequence: CSAPTGIYEQYF.

V gene TRBV10-2 combines with J gene TRBJ1-5; D possibly corresponds to TRBD1 (6 bases). Per the germline V gene, CDR1 is WSHSY and CDR2 is SAAADI. The length of the CDR3 is 14 residues. Trimming took 4 bases from V and 14 from J, leaving 21 bases between them. CDR3 coding DNA: TGCGCCAGCAGTGCCGGACTAGCGGGGGCCCATGAGCATTTT. Amino acids: CASSAGLAGAHEHF.

The rearrangement links TRBV2 to TRBJ2-2; TRBD2 matches at 10 bases. CDR3 length: 20 amino acids. Germline V lookup: CDR1 SNHLY, CDR2 FYNNEI. The V gene end was trimmed by 1 base and the J gene end by 8 bases; junction bases not matched to a gene: 19. The CDR3 protein is CASSEGETLAGEVKTGELFF. CDR3 DNA sequence: TGTGCCAGCAGTGAAGGGGAGACTCTAGCGGGAGAGGTTAAGACTGGGGAGCTGTTTTTT.

This clonotype was seen at least ten times. The V call is TRBV2, the J call TRBJ2-7, with 7 nucleotides matching TRBD2. Trimming took 4 bases from V and 0 from J; bases not matched to a gene: 6. The CDR3 runs to 15 residues. From germline, CDR1 is SNHLY and CDR2 FYNNEI. CDR3 protein: CASSAEAGFSYEQYF. In DNA, the CDR3 is TGTGCCAGCAGTGCAGAAGCGGGATTCTCCTACGAGCAGTACTTC.

This clonotype was recorded at least ten times. The chain links TRBV29-1 to TRBJ1-1; D might be TRBD1 (5 bases). Germline-derived CDR1 and CDR2 are SQVTM and ANQGSEA. CDR3 length: 15 residues. Trimming took off 4 bases at V and 3 bases at J, with 18 bases between the two ends. CDR3 loop: CSVVGKGLGDTEAFF. The CDR3 DNA is TGCAGCGTTGTCGGAAAGGGGCTTGGAGACACTGAAGCTTTCTTT. Variable domain in full (rest from reference TRBV29-1 and TRBJ1-1): SAVISQKPSRDICQRGTSLTIQCQVDSQVTMMFWYRQQPGQSLTLIATANQGSEATYESGFVIDKFPISRPNLTFSTLTVSNMSPEDSSIYLCSVVGKGLGDTEAFFGQGTRLTVV.

J is TRBJ1-2 and V is TRBV20-1; D call uncertain. The germline V gene encodes CDR1 DFQATT and CDR2 SNEGSKA (reference sequence). The V and J ends lost 4 bases and 2 bases respectively, with 11 bases between them. The CDR3 is made up of 13 amino acids. The CDR3: CSAIGLANYGYTF. CDR3 DNA sequence: TGCAGTGCTATTGGACTAGCGAACTATGGCTACACCTTC.

A few counts support this clonotype. The rearrangement joins TRBV10-3 to TRBJ1-5; perhaps TRBD1 as D (6 bases). The ends were cut back, 0 bases at V and 7 bases at J, with 13 bases in the middle. The CDR3 consists of 15 residues. CDR1 is ENHRY and CDR2 is SYGVKD in the germline V gene. The CDR3 sequence is CAISESWGAGQPQHF. Written as DNA, the CDR3 is TGTGCCATCAGTGAGTCGTGGGGGGCAGGGCAGCCCCAGCATTTT.

Points on this clonotype: The junction departs from germline at one end; a sequencing error may be responsible. The chain links TRBV20-1 to TRBJ2-7, with D possibly matching TRBD1 (6 bases). This CDR3 spans 14 amino acids. CDR1 and CDR2 from the germline V gene are DFQATT and SNEGSKA (reference sequence). CDR3 DNA sequence: TGCAGTGCTAGCGCCGAAGACAGGTACTGCGAGCAGTGCTTC. It yields the protein CSASAEDRYCEQCF.

This clonotype was counted ten times or more. Relative to the germline gene, one junction end is altered; a read error may explain this. CDR3 bases: TGTGCTAGCAGCTTAGGGCCGACAGGGGAAGTGGATGGCTACACCTTC. Protein product: CASSLGPTGEVDGYTF. V gene TRBV7-7 combines with J gene TRBJ1-2; 8 nucleotides align to TRBD1. The germline CDR1 and CDR2 sequences are SSHAT and FNYEAQ (reference sequence). The CDR3 loop spans 16 amino acids.

In the case of this clonotype: Germline is not matched at one junction end, which may reflect a read error. The gene calls are TRBV28 and TRBJ2-7, with D possibly being TRBD2 (6 bases). This CDR3 has 13 residues. Germline-derived CDR1 and CDR2 are MDHEN and SYDVKM. The CDR3: CVSSSFGGAEQYF. For the CDR3, the DNA is TGTGTCAGCAGTTCGTTTGGAGGGGCCGAGCAGTACTTC.

The table lists this clonotype with many counts. The chain joins TRBV10-2 to TRBJ1-1; no reliable D call. This CDR3 spans 13 amino acids. Germline-derived CDR1 and CDR2 are WSHSY and SAAADI. Trimming took 11 bases from V and 4 from J, leaving 17 bases between them. DNA for the CDR3: TGCGCCGTTGGCAAGGGAATCACCACTGAAGCTTTCTTT. Protein sequence: CAVGKGITTEAFF.

The CDR3 loop reads CRPKREGMMETQYF. CDR3 in DNA: TGCAGACCGAAGCGGGAGGGGATGATGGAGACCCAGTACTTC. The genes are TRBV29-1 and TRBJ2-5; 10 bases align to TRBD2. Germline V gene sequence: CDR1 SQVTM, CDR2 ANQGSEA. This CDR3 region has 14 residues.

The chain joins TRBV6-5 to TRBJ1-2, with D uncertain. The CDR3 is 14 amino acids. Germline CDR1 is MNHEY and CDR2 is SVGAGI. The V end lost 2 bases, the J end lost 6 bases, and 13 bases lay between the germline ends. The CDR3 DNA sequence: TGTGCCAGCAGTTACCGGGGAGTGGAAGATGGCTACACCTTC. Its protein product is CASSYRGVEDGYTF.

This clonotype was detected many times. This chain links TRBV5-1 with TRBJ1-5; D call uncertain. Trimming took 4 bases from V and 3 from J, leaving 14 bases between them. The CDR3 runs to 15 residues. Germline values: CDR1 SGHRS, CDR2 YFSETQ. The CDR3 here is CASSEAGGTNQPQHF. The CDR3 nucleotides read TGCGCCAGCAGCGAGGCGGGCGGAACCAATCAGCCCCAGCATTTT.

The chain joins TRBV7-9 to TRBJ2-5, with 10 bases matching TRBD2. The CDR3 is 18 amino acids. The germline CDR1 and CDR2 sequences are SEHNR and FQNEAQ (reference sequence). V trimming: 2 bases; J trimming: 8 bases; junction bases outside the gene matches: 17. The CDR3 loop is CASSLLKLAGSGEATQYF. CDR3 DNA: TGTGCCAGCAGCTTACTAAAACTAGCGGGGTCCGGGGAGGCTACCCAGTACTTC.

This clonotype has at least ten counts. The genes are TRBV5-1 and TRBJ1-5; weak D call: TRBD1 (5 bases). Germline V gene lookup returns CDR1 SGHRS and CDR2 YFSETQ. V was cut by 2 bases and J by 0 bases, with 9 bases left in between. The CDR3 totals 15 residues. The CDR3 spells CASSFGGASNQPQHF. Here the CDR3 DNA reads TGCGCCAGCAGCTTCGGGGGAGCTAGCAATCAGCCCCAGCATTTT.

At least ten counts were recorded for this clonotype. DNA of the CDR3: TGTGCCATCAGGTCGGCTGAGGGGGGGGATACGACTGAAGCTTTCTTT. Residues: CAIRSAEGGDTTEAFF. This chain links TRBV10-3 with TRBJ1-1, with a weak D call TRBD1 (6 bases). The CDR3 length is 16 residues. Trimming took 6 bases from V and 5 from J, leaving 22 bases between them. Per the germline V gene, CDR1 is ENHRY and CDR2 is SYGVKD.

J is TRBJ1-5 and V is TRBV5-4; a weak D match, TRBD1 (6 bases). V lost 0 bases and J 2 bases, leaving 9 bases between the germline ends. In germline, CDR1 is SGHNT, CDR2 YYREEE (reference sequence). This CDR3 contains 15 residues. The DNA of the CDR3 is TGTGCCAGCAGCTTGGGGGGGGGCCGCAATCAGCCCCAGCATTTT. This sequence encodes CASSLGGGRNQPQHF.

This clonotype was detected ten times or more. V usage is TRBV30 and J usage is TRBJ1-1; TRBD1 aligns across 7 bases. The trim removed 4 bases at V and 4 bases at J, leaving 9 bases unmatched. The CDR3 has 14 amino acids. Germline values: CDR1 GTSNPN, CDR2 SVGIG (reference sequence). The CDR3 DNA is TGTGCCTGGAATCGACAGGGCCGTGGCACTGAAGCTTTCTTT. Protein product: CAWNRQGRGTEAFF.

Comments on this clonotype: The junction shows a germline mismatch at one end, possibly a read error. This chain connects TRBV7-9 to TRBJ2-1; the D gene is possibly TRBD1 (6 bases). Germline CDR1 reads SEHNR; CDR2 reads FQNEAQ (reference sequence). The CDR3 has 13 residues. CDR3 sequence: CASSLQGSNQQFF. The CDR3 bases are TGTGCCAGCAGCCTCCAGGGGAGCAATCAGCAGTTCTTC. Combining the CDR3 with reference TRBV7-9 and TRBJ2-1 gives the whole variable domain DTGVSQNPRHKITKRGQNVTFRCDPISEHNRLYWYRQTLGQGPEFLTYFQNEAQLEKSRLLSDRFSAERPKGSFSTLEIQRTEQGDSAMYLCASSLQGSNQQFFGPGTRLTVL.

This clonotype was seen ten or more times. The CDR3 sequence is CASSTVRRGETQYF. CDR3 sequence (DNA): TGTGCCAGCAGCACGGTGCGGCGTGGCGAGACCCAGTACTTC. This rearrangement joins TRBV28 to TRBJ2-5; no firm D call. The CDR3 has 14 residues. Germline V CDR1 and CDR2: MDHEN, SYDVKM. V was clipped by 6 bases and J by 5 bases, with 16 bases between them.

This CDR3 is CATSDLGQDYGYTF. The CDR3 DNA reads TGTGCCACCAGTGATTTGGGACAGGACTATGGCTACACCTTC. The chain employs TRBV24-1 and TRBJ1-2; 7 nucleotides match TRBD1. After removal of 0 bases from V and 3 bases from J, the junction contained 0 bases not matched to a gene. Germline assignment: CDR1 KGHDR and CDR2 SFDVKD. The CDR3 consists of 14 residues.